A single sample gave rise to the 21 T cell receptor beta chains below, sequenced in a study of vaccination and CD4 T cells after COVID-19. As to treatment: roughly nine-day PBMC culture with coronavirus spike peptide pools or control peptides (ViraFEST assay). The Oncomine TCR Beta short-read assay generated sequence data from the DNA of cultured CD4+ T cells. TCRdb independently ran MiXCR on the PCR reads; one entry per CDR3 protein. The table has 20,000 to 25,000 distinct CDR3 sequences, roughly 44% seen once. Their target antigens are unknown. The sample in question was CD4+ T cells from blood, cultured in vitro, obtained before SARS-CoV-2 vaccination. Receptors originate from a human donor who received a COVID-19 vaccine.

This clonotype was found a few times. This chain connects TRBV19 to TRBJ1-2; 12 nucleotides agree with TRBD1. This CDR3 has 16 residues. Germline CDR1 and CDR2: LNHDA and SQIVND (reference sequence). Losses at the gene ends were 5 bases for V and 3 bases for J; bases not matched to a gene: 7. This CDR3 reads CASSSTGTGGDYGYTF. As DNA, the CDR3 is TGTGCCAGTAGTTCCACCGGGACAGGGGGCGACTATGGCTACACCTTC.

J is TRBJ2-7 and V is TRBV27, with TRBD1 identical over 9 bases. Trimming at V came to 7 bases and at J to 5 bases, leaving 9 bases not matched to a gene. Germline CDR1 reads MNHEY; CDR2 reads SMNVEV (reference sequence). The CDR3 totals 14 residues. The CDR3 DNA sequence: TGTGCCAGCACCAACCGGGACAGGGACCACGAGCAGTACTTC. Protein: CASTNRDRDHEQYF.

This chain connects TRBV24-1 to TRBJ2-1; TRBD1 aligns across 7 bases. The CDR3 covers 16 residues. V dropped 2 bases and J dropped 2; count of bases not matched to a gene: 5. Germline CDR1 and CDR2: KGHDR and SFDVKD. The chain's CDR3 is CATSDSSGTAYNEQFF. The CDR3 nucleotides read TGTGCCACCAGTGATTCCTCCGGGACAGCCTACAATGAGCAGTTCTTC.

The chain links TRBV7-7 to TRBJ2-2; 11 nucleotides line up with TRBD1. Trimming took 3 bases from V and 4 from J; bases not matched to a gene: 1. CDR1 is SSHAT, CDR2 FNYEAQ, per germline (reference sequence). The length of the CDR3 is 15 residues. The DNA of the CDR3 is TGTGCCAGCAGCTTGGGACAGGGGGGCACCGGGGAGCTGTTTTTT. This gives the protein CASSLGQGGTGELFF.

A word on this clonotype: At one end, the junction sequence differs from germline, possibly due to a read error. V gene TRBV10-3 combines with J gene TRBJ1-1; the match to TRBD1 covers 8 bases. Per the germline V gene, CDR1 is ENHRY and CDR2 is SYGVKD. This CDR3 contains 16 residues. CDR3 nucleotide sequence: TGTGCCATCAATGAGAGGCAGGGGGCTTCGAACACTGAAGCTTTCTTT. Amino acid sequence: CAINERQGASNTEAFF.

V is TRBV24-1 and J is TRBJ2-1, with D tentatively TRBD2 (6 bases). This CDR3 comprises 16 residues. Germline V gives CDR1 KGHDR, CDR2 SFDVKD. Deletions cut 2 bases from V and 2 bases from J, with 12 bases between. For the CDR3, the DNA is TGTGCCACCAGTGATTATAGGCGGGAAACCTACAATGAGCAGTTCTTC. Protein: CATSDYRRETYNEQFF.

V and J are TRBV25-1 and TRBJ1-1; TRBD1 might be the D (6 bases). Trimming cost V 1 base and J 6 bases, with 12 bases left between them. Germline V gene data show CDR1 as MGHDK and CDR2 as SYGVNS. CDR3 size: 14 residues. Here the CDR3 reads CASSELGGSAEAFF. For the CDR3, the DNA is TGTGCCAGCAGTGAATTAGGGGGTTCTGCTGAAGCTTTCTTT.

The V call is TRBV11-3, the J call TRBJ1-1; a possible D gene is TRBD1 (5 bases). CDR1 SGHNT and CDR2 YENEEA come from the germline V gene. The CDR3 runs to 15 residues. Trimming removed 5 bases at V and 0 bases at J, with 13 bases between. The CDR3 reads CASSPSGHMNTEAFF. For the CDR3, the DNA is TGTGCCAGCAGCCCATCCGGACATATGAACACTGAAGCTTTCTTT.

This clonotype was seen only a few times. V gene TRBV12-3 or TRBV12-4 combines with J gene TRBJ1-1; no clear D. Trimming pared 1 base from V and 7 bases from J, leaving 7 bases between. The CDR3 runs 12 residues. CDR3 residues: CASSLGVSEAFF. The CDR3 DNA sequence: TGTGCCAGCAGTTTAGGGGTCAGTGAAGCTTTCTTT.

The sample holds one count of this clonotype. This chain uses TRBV5-4 with TRBJ2-7; TRBD1 matches at 8 bases. V lost 4 bases to trimming and J lost 5 bases; unmatched junction nucleotides: 8. The CDR3 consists of 14 residues. CDR1 is SGHNT and CDR2 is YYREEE in the germline V gene (reference sequence). The CDR3 spells CASSKQGARDEQYF. CDR3 sequence (DNA): TGTGCCAGCAGCAAGCAGGGGGCTAGGGACGAGCAGTACTTC.

J is TRBJ1-2 and V is TRBV2; 7 bases map to TRBD1. The V and J ends lost 8 bases and 5 bases, in that order; junction bases with no gene match: 8. The CDR3 is 13 amino acids. Germline CDR1 and CDR2: SNHLY and FYNNEI. This CDR3 is CASLRDRVYGYTF. CDR3 DNA sequence: TGTGCCAGCTTACGGGACAGAGTTTATGGCTACACCTTC.

This clonotype is labeled as medium-sized (0.01 to 0.1%). CDR3 loop: CSARPASSTDTQYF. The CDR3 nucleotides read TGCAGTGCTAGACCCGCTTCTAGCACAGATACGCAGTATTTT. The rearrangement joins TRBV20-1 to TRBJ2-3; D not certain. The V end lost 2 bases, the J end lost 0 bases, and 9 bases lay between the germline ends. This CDR3 contains 14 residues. Germline lookup yields CDR1 DFQATT and CDR2 SNEGSKA (reference sequence).

The rearrangement links TRBV18 to TRBJ2-3; 7 bases agree with TRBD1. Per the germline V gene, CDR1 is KGHSH and CDR2 is LQKENI. This CDR3 comprises 15 residues. Unmatched junction bases numbered 4, after V lost 3 bases and J lost 1 base. The CDR3 spells CASSPYRGRTDTQYF. The CDR3 coding sequence is TGTGCCAGCTCACCGTACAGGGGCCGCACAGATACGCAGTATTTT.

The chain is built from TRBV10-3 and TRBJ1-5; D not certain. Germline lookup yields CDR1 ENHRY and CDR2 SYGVKD. The length of the CDR3 is 14 residues. V lost 2 bases to trimming and J lost 3 bases, with 8 bases between them. The CDR3 is CAISEGGNNQPQHF. CDR3 DNA sequence: TGTGCCATCAGTGAGGGCGGGAACAATCAGCCCCAGCATTTT.

The genes are TRBV12-3 or TRBV12-4 and TRBJ1-1; D gene uncertain. The CDR3 consists of 13 residues. Trimming removed 8 bases at V and 7 bases at J, with 17 bases between. As DNA, the CDR3 is TGTGCCAGCGGAGCGTGGGGTGGGGATGAAGCTTTCTTT. It specifies CASGAWGGDEAFF.

This clonotype was detected only a few times. The genes are TRBV19 and TRBJ1-6; 8 bases line up with TRBD1. After removal of 6 bases from V and 7 bases from J, the junction contained 8 bases not matched to a gene. The V gene's germline CDR1 is LNHDA and CDR2 SQIVND (reference sequence). The CDR3 is 15 residues long. The CDR3 bases are TGTGCCAGTAGGGATACCGGGACAGGCAATTCACCCCTCCACTTT. The encoded protein is CASRDTGTGNSPLHF.

This clonotype was detected once. This chain uses TRBV2 with TRBJ2-2, with unresolved D. Trimming cost V 7 bases and J 6 bases, with 15 bases left between them. The CDR3 length is 14 residues. Germline V gene lookup returns CDR1 SNHLY and CDR2 FYNNEI. The CDR3 sequence is CASTPYPQAGELFF. CDR3 coding DNA: TGTGCCAGCACCCCTTACCCGCAGGCCGGGGAGCTGTTTTTT.

A few counts support this clonotype. The chain uses TRBV27 and TRBJ2-5; 9 bases are a match to TRBD1. Germline CDR1 MNHEY, CDR2 SMNVEV (reference sequence). The CDR3 is 16 amino acids. V lost 1 base and J lost 1; bases outside the gene matches: 4. DNA for the CDR3: TGTGCCAGCAGTTTATACGGGGACAGGGTCCAAGAGACCCAGTACTTC. It encodes CASSLYGDRVQETQYF.

The chain is built from TRBV27 and TRBJ2-1; D is unclear. The germline gives CDR1 MNHEY, CDR2 SMNVEV (reference sequence). This CDR3 spans 11 amino acids. Trimming removed 2 bases at V and 6 bases at J, with 2 bases between. The CDR3 here is CASSLRNEQFF. For the CDR3, the DNA is TGTGCCAGCAGTTTACGCAATGAGCAGTTCTTC.

This clonotype was seen more than once but under ten times. This chain uses TRBV24-1 with TRBJ1-5, with a tentative D call TRBD1 (6 bases). The germline CDR1 and CDR2 sequences are KGHDR and SFDVKD. This CDR3 has 16 residues. With 3 bases removed from V and 0 bases from J, the gap between germline ends came to 11 bases. The CDR3 coding sequence is TGTGCCACCAGTGATGGAACAGGGTATAGCAATCAGCCCCAGCATTTT. Amino acid sequence: CATSDGTGYSNQPQHF.

This clonotype was observed a handful of times. The chain couples TRBV24-1 to TRBJ1-2; TRBD1 aligns across 9 bases. The junction had 6 bases not matched to a gene; V was cut back by 3 bases and J by 8 bases. This CDR3 is built from 14 residues. Per germline, CDR1 KGHDR and CDR2 SFDVKD. The CDR3 sequence: CATSDPGTGKGYTF. DNA for the CDR3: TGTGCCACCAGTGATCCCGGGACAGGGAAAGGCTACACCTTC.